The clone carrying this TCR beta chain ranks as medium-sized. Antigen: not known. V lost 0 bases and J lost 6; bases outside the gene matches: 7. The CDR3 length is 15 residues. CDR1 and CDR2 from the germline V gene are MGHRA and YSYEKL. This sample is part of a study of CXCR4 blockade with PD-1 therapy in pancreatic cancer. Whole-study findings and limits: Tumors were clonally expanded, mean 0.14 versus 0.05 in healthy blood. Convergent selection by common tumor antigens was suggested by nucleotide rearrangement counts. Antigen-specificity overlap of convergent dominant clones remained unconfirmed.

Some clones are missing from TCRdb's copy, which holds only in-frame ones; the method was immunoSEQ multiplex PCR. The data hold roughly 15,000 clones, with over 60% observed a single time. The chain recombines TRBV4-1 with TRBJ2-7, with TRBD2 matching 8 bases. This TCR came from a human donor with pancreatic ductal adenocarcinoma. Specimen: tumor tissue. This CDR3 reads CASSQETSEWREQYF. CDR3 nucleotides: TGCGCCAGCAGCCAAGAGACTAGCGAATGGCGCGAGCAGTACTTC.